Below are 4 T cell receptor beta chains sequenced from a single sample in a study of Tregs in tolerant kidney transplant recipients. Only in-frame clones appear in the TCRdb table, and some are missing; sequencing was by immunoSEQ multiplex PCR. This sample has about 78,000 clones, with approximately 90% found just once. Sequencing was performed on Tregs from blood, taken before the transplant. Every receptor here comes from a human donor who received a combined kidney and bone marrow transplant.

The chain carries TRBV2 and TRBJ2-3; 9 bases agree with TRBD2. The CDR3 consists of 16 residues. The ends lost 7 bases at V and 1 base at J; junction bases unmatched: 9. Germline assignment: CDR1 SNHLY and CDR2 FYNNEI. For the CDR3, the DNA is TGTGCCAGCAAAATCACGACTAGCGGAGGCACAGATACGCAGTATTTT. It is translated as CASKITTSGGTDTQYF.

CDR3 amino acids: CASSWTGSYEQYF. Here the CDR3 DNA reads TGTGCCAGCAGTTGGACAGGGTCCTACGAGCAGTACTTC. This sequence joins TRBV28 and TRBJ2-7; 8 bases agree with TRBD1. The CDR3 extends over 13 amino acids. The V segment lost 4 bases and the J segment 1 base; nucleotides outside the gene matches: 0. CDR1 is MDHEN, CDR2 SYDVKM, per germline.

The CDR3 here is CATSRQGPYEQYF. CDR3 nucleotide sequence: TGTGCCACCAGCAGACAGGGACCTTACGAGCAGTACTTC. The chain joins TRBV15 to TRBJ2-7; TRBD1 or TRBD2 may be the D gene (5 bases each). The CDR3 has 13 amino acids. Germline V gene lookup returns CDR1 LNHNV and CDR2 YYDKDF (reference sequence). Trimming pared 2 bases from V and 4 bases from J, leaving 9 bases between.

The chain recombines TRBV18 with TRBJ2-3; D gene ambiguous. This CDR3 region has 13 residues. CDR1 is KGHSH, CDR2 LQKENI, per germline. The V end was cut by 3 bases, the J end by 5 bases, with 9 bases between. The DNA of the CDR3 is TGTGCCAGCTCACCGGGTTCAATAGATACGCAGTATTTT. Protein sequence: CASSPGSIDTQYF.